This T cell receptor (beta chain) derives from a study of regulatory T cells in long-lasting Graves disease. HTBI primers from iRepertoire and Arm-PCR of CDR3 regions yielded the TCR beta libraries. TCRdb re-called the multiplex PCR reads with MiXCR, one entry per CDR3 protein. The table has 700,000 or so distinct CDR3 sequences, about 30% seen once. The V gene end was trimmed by 2 bases and the J gene end by 2 bases; junction bases not matched to a gene: 6. CDR3 length equals 16 residues. Germline CDR1 and CDR2: SGHRS and YFSETQ. The study, taken as a whole, reports: TRBV28, TRBJ1-2 and TRBJ2-5 were favored in persistent disease.

Note on this clonotype: As yet, its antigen is unknown.

Time point of the sample: persistent/refractory GD, antithyroid drugs over 5 years with positive TRAb. Scientists built the TCR library using RNA that was extracted from PBMCs. This TCR was recovered from a female donor with Graves disease. Here the sequenced sample was peripheral blood mononuclear cells (PBMCs), taken when the disease was refractory, from a patient treated with antithyroid drugs. The chain employs TRBV5-1 and TRBJ2-7, with TRBD1 matching 11 bases. In DNA form, the CDR3 reads TGCGCCAGCAGCTTAATTCCGGGACAGGGGGCCTACGAGCAGTACTTC. Protein sequence: CASSLIPGQGAYEQYF.